These T cell receptor beta chains were read from a single sample in a study of tumor-infiltrating lymphocytes in primary liver carcinoma. A single record per CDR3 protein comes from TCRdb applying MiXCR to the multiplex PCR reads. The repertoire holds about 78,000 distinct CDR3 sequences, with 65% to 75% as singletons. What was sequenced was liver tumor tissue from sampling region 4. The receptors come from a woman aged 55-69 years with primary liver carcinoma and hepatitis B virus infection. Each CDR3 is given with its conserved first and last residue. Each record gives: V gene, J gene, D gene, clone size, CDR3 DNA, CDR3 protein. A D gene is named only where the DNA matches it firmly. Clone size is shown for a subset of rows, as once, few, many or a class of expanded clone.

V gene: TRBV7-9
J gene: TRBJ2-1
D gene: -
clone size: many
CDR3 DNA: TGTGCCAGCAGCTTAGTTATGGGTGCCAATGAGCAGTTCTTC
CDR3 protein: CASSLVMGANEQFF

V gene: TRBV28
J gene: TRBJ1-1
D gene: -
clone size: -
CDR3 DNA: TGTGCCAGTTGGGCAGGGGATGGAGGCGCTAAAGCTTTCTTT
CDR3 protein: CASWAGDGGAKAFF

V gene: TRBV25-1
J gene: TRBJ1-1
D gene: -
clone size: many
CDR3 DNA: TGTGCCAGCAGTGAGCTGGGGCACACTGAAGCTTTCTTT
CDR3 protein: CASSELGHTEAFF

V gene: TRBV28
J gene: TRBJ1-2
D gene: -
clone size: many
CDR3 DNA: TGTGCCAGCAGATATACACAGAGCTATGGCTACACCTTC
CDR3 protein: CASRYTQSYGYTF

V gene: TRBV14
J gene: TRBJ2-1
D gene: TRBD1
clone size: many
CDR3 DNA: TGTGCCAGCAGCCCCCAGGGGGTGTGGGCCAATGAGCAGTTCTTC
CDR3 protein: CASSPQGVWANEQFF

V gene: TRBV6-5
J gene: TRBJ2-7
D gene: TRBD1
clone size: -
CDR3 DNA: TGTGCCAGTTGTTACAGCCAGGGGGCCTACGAGCAGTACTTC
CDR3 protein: CASCYSQGAYEQYF

V gene: TRBV15
J gene: TRBJ2-3
D gene: TRBD2
clone size: -
CDR3 DNA: TGTGCCACCAGCAGGAGCCTAGCGGAGGGCGCAGATACGCAGTATTTT
CDR3 protein: CATSRSLAEGADTQYF

V gene: TRBV11-3
J gene: TRBJ2-1
D gene: -
clone size: -
CDR3 DNA: TGTGCCAGCAGCTCCCGGGGAGCGCGGACCATGGGCAACGAGCAGTCCTTC
CDR3 protein: CASSSRGARTMGNEQSF

V gene: TRBV6-6
J gene: TRBJ2-6
D gene: TRBD1
clone size: -
CDR3 DNA: TGTGCCAGCAGCCTACAGGGGGCTGAGGCCAACCTCCTGACTTTC
CDR3 protein: CASSLQGAEANLLTF

V gene: TRBV12-3/TRBV12-4
J gene: TRBJ2-3
D gene: TRBD2
clone size: few
CDR3 DNA: TGTGCCAGCAGGTTCGGGACTAGCGGAGGGAGCACAGATACGCAGTATTTT
CDR3 protein: CASRFGTSGGSTDTQYF

V gene: TRBV12-3/TRBV12-4
J gene: TRBJ1-2
D gene: TRBD1
clone size: many
CDR3 DNA: TGTGCCAGCAGTTTAGCGGGGGACAGGGGATCAACCTTC
CDR3 protein: CASSLAGDRGSTF

V gene: TRBV5-1
J gene: TRBJ1-2
D gene: -
clone size: many
CDR3 DNA: TGCGCCAGCAGCCAGATCGGGGGGCCAGCTAACTATGGCTACACCTTC
CDR3 protein: CASSQIGGPANYGYTF

V gene: TRBV11-2
J gene: TRBJ2-5
D gene: -
clone size: -
CDR3 DNA: TGTGCCATGAGCCCTATCGGGAGGACCCAGTACTTC
CDR3 protein: CAMSPIGRTQYF

V gene: TRBV12-3/TRBV12-4
J gene: TRBJ1-2
D gene: -
clone size: many
CDR3 DNA: TGTGCCAGCAGTTTGCTGGGCGATGGCTACACCTTC
CDR3 protein: CASSLLGDGYTF

V gene: TRBV11-2
J gene: TRBJ2-7
D gene: -
clone size: -
CDR3 DNA: TGTGCCGGCAGCCCCCCTTATGGGGCTAGCGAGCAGTACTTC
CDR3 protein: CAGSPPYGASEQYF

V gene: TRBV5-5
J gene: TRBJ2-7
D gene: -
clone size: many
CDR3 DNA: TGTGCCAGCAGCTTGTTTCCCGGTCTCCAATACGAGCAGTACTTC
CDR3 protein: CASSLFPGLQYEQYF

V gene: TRBV25-1
J gene: TRBJ1-2
D gene: TRBD1
clone size: few
CDR3 DNA: TGTGCCAGCAGTCCGCACGGACAGGGACCCCCAACTAACTATGGCTACACCTTC
CDR3 protein: CASSPHGQGPPTNYGYTF

V gene: TRBV11-3
J gene: TRBJ2-1
D gene: TRBD2
clone size: once
CDR3 DNA: TGTGCCAGCAGCTTAGGAACTAGCGGGAAGCTCAAGCAATTCTTC
CDR3 protein: CASSLGTSGKLKQFF

V gene: TRBV29-1
J gene: TRBJ2-5
D gene: -
clone size: -
CDR3 DNA: TGCAGCGTACATTCACGAGAGACCCAGTACTTC
CDR3 protein: CSVHSRETQYF

V gene: TRBV6-5
J gene: TRBJ1-2
D gene: TRBD1
clone size: once
CDR3 DNA: TGTGCCAACAGATACTCACAGGGGCGGGGCTACACCTTC
CDR3 protein: CANRYSQGRGYTF

V gene: TRBV10-3
J gene: TRBJ1-2
D gene: -
clone size: many
CDR3 DNA: TGTGCCATCAGTGAGAAGGGCGGCTATGGCTACACCTTC
CDR3 protein: CAISEKGGYGYTF

V gene: TRBV29-1
J gene: TRBJ2-1
D gene: -
clone size: many
CDR3 DNA: TGCAGCGTTGAAGAAGCTGGGCACTTCTACAACTACAATGAGCAGTTCTTC
CDR3 protein: CSVEEAGHFYNYNEQFF

V gene: TRBV6-1
J gene: TRBJ2-7
D gene: -
clone size: -
CDR3 DNA: TGTGCCAGCAGAGAACGCCGGAGCCTACACTCCTACGAGCAGTACTTC
CDR3 protein: CASRERRSLHSYEQYF

V gene: TRBV11-2
J gene: TRBJ1-3
D gene: TRBD1
clone size: -
CDR3 DNA: TGTGCCAGTAGCTCACGCCCGGACAGGGGACCGTACTCTGGAAACGCCATATATTTT
CDR3 protein: CASSSRPDRGPYSGNAIYF

V gene: TRBV5-4
J gene: TRBJ2-7
D gene: TRBD2
clone size: -
CDR3 DNA: TGTGCCGGCAGCTCGCTGGGATTAGCGGGTTCCTACGAGCAGTACTTC
CDR3 protein: CAGSSLGLAGSYEQYF

V gene: TRBV4-1
J gene: TRBJ2-1
D gene: TRBD1
clone size: many
CDR3 DNA: TGCGCCAGCAGCGATAACAGGGGATATGGTCCCAATGAGCAGTTCTTC
CDR3 protein: CASSDNRGYGPNEQFF

V gene: TRBV5-4
J gene: TRBJ2-7
D gene: TRBD2
clone size: many
CDR3 DNA: TGTGCCAGCAGCTTGGCTGGCGGGAGGAGGTACGAGCAGTACTTC
CDR3 protein: CASSLAGGRRYEQYF

V gene: TRBV28
J gene: TRBJ2-3
D gene: -
clone size: -
CDR3 DNA: TGTGCCAGCAGCTTACGGAGAGGGTGGACAGATACGCAATATTTT
CDR3 protein: CASSLRRGWTDTQYF

V gene: TRBV5-4
J gene: TRBJ1-6
D gene: -
clone size: -
CDR3 DNA: TGTGCCAGCAGCCTACAGGGCGGATACTATAATTCACCCCTCCACTTT
CDR3 protein: CASSLQGGYYNSPLHF

V gene: TRBV12-3/TRBV12-4
J gene: TRBJ2-7
D gene: -
clone size: -
CDR3 DNA: TGTGCCAACAGTTTTTGGGATTTGGGGGGTACCTACGAGCAGTACTTC
CDR3 protein: CANSFWDLGGTYEQYF

V gene: TRBV11-2
J gene: TRBJ2-3
D gene: -
clone size: medium-sized
CDR3 DNA: TGTGCCAGCAGCCCGGCCCCCAGGGGCAAAGGAACAGATACGCAGTATTTT
CDR3 protein: CASSPAPRGKGTDTQYF

V gene: TRBV6-5
J gene: TRBJ1-5
D gene: -
clone size: many
CDR3 DNA: TGTGCCAGCAGTTACGCGGGGGGTCAGCCCCAGCATTTT
CDR3 protein: CASSYAGGQPQHF

V gene: TRBV19
J gene: TRBJ2-1
D gene: TRBD2
clone size: few
CDR3 DNA: TGTGCCAGTAGTATGATCCGCGTTAGCGGGAGGACCTACAATGAGCAGTTCTTC
CDR3 protein: CASSMIRVSGRTYNEQFF

V gene: TRBV11-3
J gene: TRBJ2-7
D gene: -
clone size: once
CDR3 DNA: TGTACCAGCAGCCTAGAACGGACGGGGCAGGACTCCTACGTGCAGTACTTC
CDR3 protein: CTSSLERTGQDSYVQYF

V gene: TRBV6-1
J gene: TRBJ2-5
D gene: -
clone size: once
CDR3 DNA: TGTGCCAGCAGTGTGGCTAGGGGTCGAGAAGAGACCCAGTACTTC
CDR3 protein: CASSVARGREETQYF

V gene: TRBV11-2
J gene: TRBJ2-1
D gene: TRBD2
clone size: -
CDR3 DNA: TGTGCCAGCGGCCCTCACGGGACTAGCGGGATTCGTTGGTTTGTCGATGAGCAGTTCTTC
CDR3 protein: CASGPHGTSGIRWFVDEQFF

V gene: TRBV29-1
J gene: TRBJ1-1
D gene: -
clone size: once
CDR3 DNA: TGCAGCGTGGGAGAAGTGAATACGAACACTGAAGCTTTCTTT
CDR3 protein: CSVGEVNTNTEAFF

V gene: TRBV6-6
J gene: TRBJ1-1
D gene: -
clone size: -
CDR3 DNA: TGTGCCAGCAGCTTACAAGGACTCGCTGAAGCTTTCTTT
CDR3 protein: CASSLQGLAEAFF

V gene: TRBV12-3/TRBV12-4
J gene: TRBJ1-5
D gene: -
clone size: once
CDR3 DNA: TGTACCAGCAGTCTACGGGCGGGGGCGCGTCAGCCCCAGCATTTT
CDR3 protein: CTSSLRAGARQPQHF

V gene: TRBV6-6
J gene: TRBJ1-2
D gene: TRBD1
clone size: -
CDR3 DNA: TGTGACAGCAGTAAACCCCGGGACAGGTTATCTGGCTACACCTTC
CDR3 protein: CDSSKPRDRLSGYTF

V gene: TRBV6-6
J gene: TRBJ2-7
D gene: TRBD1
clone size: -
CDR3 DNA: TGTGTCAGCAGTTACTTGACAGGGCAGGGCGAGCAGTACTTC
CDR3 protein: CVSSYLTGQGEQYF

V gene: TRBV30
J gene: TRBJ2-1
D gene: TRBD2
clone size: many
CDR3 DNA: TGTGCCTGGAGTGCAGGACTAGCGGGAGCGGGTGATGAGCAGTTCTTC
CDR3 protein: CAWSAGLAGAGDEQFF

V gene: TRBV11-2
J gene: TRBJ2-2
D gene: -
clone size: medium-sized
CDR3 DNA: TGTGCCAGCAGCTTCTGGGGCGGGGAGCTGTTTTTT
CDR3 protein: CASSFWGGELFF

V gene: TRBV30
J gene: TRBJ2-7
D gene: -
clone size: many
CDR3 DNA: TGTGCCTGGAGTGAACCCCGAGGCGAGCAGTACTTC
CDR3 protein: CAWSEPRGEQYF

V gene: TRBV12-3/TRBV12-4
J gene: TRBJ2-6
D gene: -
clone size: -
CDR3 DNA: TGTGCCAGCAGCCCTGGGCAGGGGACCGGGCCCAACGTCCTGACTTTC
CDR3 protein: CASSPGQGTGPNVLTF

V gene: TRBV7-9
J gene: TRBJ1-6
D gene: -
clone size: -
CDR3 DNA: TGTGACAGCAGCTGGGGTAGGGATTCACCCCTCCACTTT
CDR3 protein: CDSSWGRDSPLHF

V gene: TRBV6-2/TRBV6-3
J gene: TRBJ2-3
D gene: TRBD2
clone size: -
CDR3 DNA: TGTACCAACCTCTTAGCGGGAGCAGCAGATACACAGTATTTT
CDR3 protein: CTNLLAGAADTQYF

V gene: TRBV28
J gene: TRBJ1-4
D gene: -
clone size: -
CDR3 DNA: TGTGCCAGAAGTCTGCAGGGAAGGTCTAATGAAAAACTGTTTTTT
CDR3 protein: CARSLQGRSNEKLFF

V gene: TRBV11-2
J gene: TRBJ2-2
D gene: -
clone size: -
CDR3 DNA: TGTGCCAGCAGCCCTCCGCAAGGACCGACTGGGAAGCTGCTATTT
CDR3 protein: CASSPPQGPTGKLLF

V gene: TRBV28
J gene: TRBJ2-5
D gene: -
clone size: many
CDR3 DNA: TGTGCCAGCAGTTTAGGGCAGACCCAGTACTTC
CDR3 protein: CASSLGQTQYF

V gene: TRBV6-1
J gene: TRBJ2-7
D gene: TRBD2
clone size: -
CDR3 DNA: TGTGCCAACAGCGCTCAGCGGGGGGCCGAGCAATACTTC
CDR3 protein: CANSAQRGAEQYF

V gene: TRBV29-1
J gene: TRBJ2-6
D gene: TRBD1
clone size: -
CDR3 DNA: TGCAGCGTCCGGGGACAGGGGAGCTCTGGGGTCGACGTCCTGACTTTC
CDR3 protein: CSVRGQGSSGVDVLTF

V gene: TRBV7-3
J gene: TRBJ2-3
D gene: -
clone size: -
CDR3 DNA: TGTGCCAGCAGCTCCCAGAATGGAGCTACGCAGTATTTT
CDR3 protein: CASSSQNGATQYF

V gene: TRBV6-5
J gene: TRBJ2-3
D gene: TRBD2
clone size: -
CDR3 DNA: TGTGCCAACAGTTATTCGGCTAGCGGCGCAGATACGCAGTATTTT
CDR3 protein: CANSYSASGADTQYF

V gene: TRBV5-1
J gene: TRBJ2-3
D gene: TRBD2
clone size: -
CDR3 DNA: TGCGACAGCAGTCACAGCGGGAGGTCCGATTCGCAGTATTTT
CDR3 protein: CDSSHSGRSDSQYF

V gene: TRBV29-1
J gene: TRBJ2-7
D gene: TRBD1
clone size: -
CDR3 DNA: TGCAGCGTTGTGACAGGGGAGACGTATGAGCAGTACTTC
CDR3 protein: CSVVTGETYEQYF